Included here is one T cell receptor (beta chain) sequence, with context. What it recognizes is unknown. CDR1 and CDR2 (germline): SEHNR, FQNEAQ (reference sequence). The CDR3 runs to 15 residues. After removal of 6 bases from V and 3 bases from J, the junction contained 11 bases not matched to a gene. Healthy Caucasians, and only they, were the donors. TCRdb ran MiXCR on the 5' RACE reads and lists one entry per CDR3 protein. The sample lists under 450,000 distinct CDR3 sequences, under 20% occurring once. This sample was included in a study of identical twins. Study-wide results and limits: One should note that invariant MAIT and iNKT cells could partly confound zero-insertion analyses.

The rearrangement uses TRBV7-9 and TRBJ2-7; 7 bases are shared with TRBD1. Sequenced input: naive T cells sorted from blood. The receptor was isolated from a man aged 45-65 years in good health. The CDR3 loop reads CASSPGGSWSYEQYF. DNA of the CDR3: TGTGCCAGCAGTCCAGGGGGATCGTGGAGCTACGAGCAGTACTTC. The full variable domain, its missing parts supplied by reference TRBV7-9 and TRBJ2-7, is DTGVSQNPRHKITKRGQNVTFRCDPISEHNRLYWYRQTLGQGPEFLTYFQNEAQLEKSRLLSDRFSAERPKGSFSTLEIQRTEQGDSAMYLCASSPGGSWSYEQYFGPGTRLTVT.